These T cell receptor beta chains were read from a single sample in a study of cytomegalovirus exposure and HLA in healthy donors. TCRdb keeps only in-frame clones here, not all; method: immunoSEQ multiplex PCR. The table includes fewer than 250,000 clones, approximately 82% detected once. The sequencing sample was made of PBMCs. The source of these receptors is a male donor in good health and CMV-seronegative. CDR3s include the opening cysteine and the closing phenylalanine or tryptophan. The D gene is left open where the match is weak. A clone size is listed for some rows: how often the clone was seen (once, few, many), or a class if it is expanded.

size: -
V: TRBV27
J: TRBJ2-1
D: TRBD2
CDR3: CASSSRVAGAGNEQFF
DNA: TGTGCCAGCAGTTCACGGGTAGCGGGAGCGGGCAATGAGCAGTTCTTC

size: few
V: TRBV7-9
J: TRBJ2-2
D: -
CDR3: CASSLTQGPGELFF
DNA: TGTGCCAGCAGCTTAACACAGGGTCCCGGGGAGCTGTTTTTT

size: -
V: TRBV19
J: TRBJ2-2
D: -
CDR3: CASSISGAGELFF
DNA: TGTGCCAGTAGTATATCGGGGGCCGGGGAGCTGTTTTTT

size: -
V: TRBV7-6
J: TRBJ2-5
D: TRBD2
CDR3: CASSLALAGETQYF
DNA: TGTGCCAGCAGCTTAGCACTAGCGGGTGAGACCCAGTACTTC

size: -
V: TRBV7-9
J: TRBJ2-3
D: TRBD1
CDR3: CASSGDRGADTQYF
DNA: TGTGCCAGCAGCGGGGACAGGGGCGCAGATACGCAGTATTTT

size: -
V: TRBV28
J: TRBJ2-7
D: -
CDR3: CASRTDSISYEQYF
DNA: TGTGCCAGCAGAACGGACAGCATCTCCTACGAGCAGTACTTC

size: -
V: TRBV4-1
J: TRBJ2-5
D: TRBD1
CDR3: CASGDREQETQYF
DNA: TGCGCCAGCGGCGACAGGGAACAAGAGACCCAGTACTTC

size: few
V: TRBV4-1
J: TRBJ1-1
D: -
CDR3: CASSPGDMNTEAFF
DNA: TGCGCCAGCAGCCCAGGGGATATGAACACTGAAGCTTTCTTT

size: few
V: TRBV5-6
J: TRBJ1-1
D: -
CDR3: CASTPFDRMNTEAFF
DNA: TGTGCCAGCACCCCGTTCGACAGGATGAACACTGAAGCTTTCTTT

size: few
V: TRBV6-1
J: TRBJ1-5
D: TRBD1
CDR3: CASSGMTGDQPQHF
DNA: TGTGCCAGCAGTGGTATGACAGGGGATCAGCCCCAGCATTTT

size: -
V: TRBV19
J: TRBJ1-2
D: -
CDR3: CATANYGYTF
DNA: TGTGCCACCGCTAACTATGGCTACACCTTC

size: -
V: TRBV19
J: TRBJ2-3
D: TRBD2
CDR3: CASRGEAPDTQYF
DNA: TGTGCCAGTCGGGGGGAAGCCCCAGATACGCAGTATTTT

size: -
V: TRBV9
J: TRBJ2-2
D: TRBD2
CDR3: CASSVPLAGGIGELFF
DNA: TGTGCCAGCAGCGTACCCCTGGCGGGAGGTATCGGGGAGCTGTTTTTT

size: -
V: TRBV7-2
J: TRBJ1-2
D: -
CDR3: CASSPQEPGDYGYTF
DNA: TGTGCCAGCAGCCCACAGGAGCCAGGGGACTATGGCTACACCTTC

size: -
V: TRBV14
J: TRBJ2-3
D: -
CDR3: CASSQVGGELTSRQITQYF
DNA: TGTGCCAGCAGCCAAGTAGGGGGTGAGCTCACCTCCCGACAGATTACGCAGTATTTT

size: -
V: TRBV9
J: TRBJ1-1
D: -
CDR3: CASSYSGAFSPNTEAFF
DNA: TGTGCCAGCAGCTATTCAGGGGCGTTTTCTCCGAACACTGAAGCTTTCTTT

size: -
V: TRBV7-3
J: TRBJ2-1
D: TRBD2
CDR3: CASSQGLASYNEQFF
DNA: TGTGCCAGCAGCCAGGGACTAGCGAGCTACAATGAGCAGTTCTTC

size: few
V: TRBV7-2
J: TRBJ1-5
D: -
CDR3: CASSLGPGGNQPQHF
DNA: TGTGCCAGCAGCTTAGGTCCAGGGGGCAATCAGCCCCAGCATTTT

size: -
V: TRBV30
J: TRBJ1-2
D: TRBD1
CDR3: CAWSVGTGNYGYTF
DNA: TGTGCCTGGAGTGTCGGGACAGGGAACTATGGCTACACCTTC

size: -
V: TRBV6-1
J: TRBJ2-7
D: TRBD2
CDR3: CASSEEASGSYEQYF
DNA: TGTGCCAGCAGTGAAGAGGCTAGCGGCTCCTACGAGCAGTACTTC

size: -
V: TRBV9
J: TRBJ2-2
D: -
CDR3: CASSQLSVEGELFF
DNA: TGTGCCAGCAGCCAGCTTTCTGTGGAGGGGGAGCTGTTTTTT

size: -
V: TRBV5-7
J: TRBJ2-1
D: -
CDR3: CASSLDVTGISSYNEQFF
DNA: TGTGCCAGCAGCTTGGACGTTACAGGGATTAGCTCCTACAATGAGCAGTTCTTC

size: -
V: TRBV7-9
J: TRBJ1-1
D: -
CDR3: CASSKQVENTEAFF
DNA: TGTGCCAGCAGCAAACAGGTCGAGAACACTGAAGCTTTCTTT

size: -
V: TRBV7-8
J: TRBJ2-7
D: -
CDR3: CASSLTRGRYEQYF
DNA: TGTGCCAGCAGCTTGACCCGGGGGAGATACGAGCAGTACTTC

size: few
V: TRBV9
J: TRBJ2-7
D: -
CDR3: CASSATSSYEQYF
DNA: TGTGCCAGCAGTGCGACTAGCTCCTACGAGCAGTACTTC

size: -
V: TRBV7-9
J: TRBJ2-5
D: -
CDR3: CASSPPGQKETQYF
DNA: TGTGCCAGCAGCCCCCCTGGGCAGAAGGAGACCCAGTACTTC

size: -
V: TRBV5-1
J: TRBJ2-1
D: -
CDR3: CASSLLSITDEQFF
DNA: TGCGCCAGCAGCTTGCTGTCTATTACCGATGAGCAGTTCTTC

size: -
V: TRBV5-5
J: TRBJ2-7
D: TRBD2
CDR3: CASSFKTSGRAVGEQYF
DNA: TGTGCCAGCAGCTTTAAGACTAGCGGGAGGGCCGTCGGCGAGCAGTATTTC

size: few
V: TRBV5-4
J: TRBJ1-1
D: TRBD1
CDR3: CASSTLQGKNTEAFF
DNA: TGTGCCAGCAGCACACTACAGGGGAAGAACACTGAAGCTTTCTTT

size: -
V: TRBV5-4
J: TRBJ2-3
D: -
CDR3: CASSLPNTDTQYF
DNA: TGTGCCAGCAGCTTACCTAACACAGATACGCAGTATTTT

size: -
V: TRBV5-6
J: TRBJ2-4
D: TRBD2
CDR3: CASSVSGRGDIQYF
DNA: TGTGCCAGCAGCGTTAGCGGGAGGGGAGACATTCAGTACTTC

size: few
V: TRBV19
J: TRBJ2-7
D: TRBD2
CDR3: CASTSSGRANEQYF
DNA: TGTGCCAGTACCTCTAGCGGGAGGGCCAACGAGCAGTACTTC